Below, 23 T cell receptor beta chains from the same sample are listed, as sequenced in a study of CD8 T cells in Susac syndrome. Random hexamers primed reverse transcription of about 0.45 to 1 ug RNA. TCRdb used MiXCR to reprocess the immunoSEQ multiplex PCR reads, holding one entry per CDR3 protein. The sample shows around 140,000 distinct CDR3 sequences, roughly 76% of them seen only once. The sequencing sample was made of CD8+ T cells from PBMCs. The origin of the receptors is a human donor with multiple sclerosis.

This sequence joins TRBV3-1 and TRBJ2-3, with 7 bases aligning to TRBD2. With 5 bases clipped from V and 0 bases from J, the junction kept 2 bases outside the gene matches. The germline gives CDR1 LGHDT, CDR2 YNNKEL (reference sequence). There are 14 residues in the CDR3. CDR3 nucleotides: TGTGCCAGCAGCGGTAGCGGGAGCACAGATACGCAGTATTTT. It encodes CASSGSGSTDTQYF.

CDR3 DNA sequence: TGTGCCAGCAGCGTATGGGATTCGGGGCCGAACACTGAAGCTTTCTTT. It is translated as CASSVWDSGPNTEAFF. The chain uses TRBV9 and TRBJ1-1, with D perhaps TRBD1 (5 bases). Germline-derived CDR1 and CDR2 are SGDLS and YYNGEE. The CDR3 has 16 amino acids. V gave up 1 base and J gave up 1 base, with 14 bases separating them.

For the CDR3, the DNA is TGTGCCAGCAGCTTGTGGGGCAATAGTGGGGCCCAGCATTTT. Protein product: CASSLWGNSGAQHF. The V gene is TRBV5-6, the J gene TRBJ1-5; possible D gene TRBD1, 5 bases. CDR1 and CDR2 from the germline V gene are SGHDT and YYEEEE. This CDR3 comprises 14 residues. V gave up 1 base and J gave up 11 bases, with 16 bases separating them.

This rearrangement joins TRBV27 to TRBJ1-1; possible D gene TRBD1, 5 bases. The germline gives CDR1 MNHEY, CDR2 SMNVEV (reference sequence). The CDR3 totals 12 residues. Trimming removed 5 bases from V and 5 bases from J, with 9 bases in between. The CDR3 DNA reads as TGTGCCAGCAGTCTCCAGGGAACTGAAGCTTTCTTT. Translation: CASSLQGTEAFF.

This clonotype was found once. This chain uses TRBV19 with TRBJ1-1; D is unclear. The germline gives CDR1 LNHDA, CDR2 SQIVND (reference sequence). The germline V and J ends were trimmed by 7 bases and 1 base, with 13 bases remaining between them. The CDR3 has 14 residues. The CDR3 here is CASTHTTANTEAFF. CDR3 nucleotide sequence: TGTGCCAGTACCCACACTACGGCGAACACTGAAGCTTTCTTT.

This chain uses TRBV13 with TRBJ1-4; TRBD1 agrees at 8 bases. The germline CDR1 and CDR2 sequences are PRHDT and FYEKMQ (reference sequence). Trimming took 5 bases from V and 8 from J; bases not matched to a gene: 4. The CDR3 runs to 13 residues. CDR3 in DNA: TGTGCCAGCAGCGGACAGGGACGGGAAAAACTGTTTTTT. This translates into CASSGQGREKLFF.

This clonotype was found once. The chain recombines TRBV25-1 with TRBJ2-7; D may be TRBD1 (6 bases). The germline V gene has CDR1 MGHDK and CDR2 SYGVNS. The CDR3 totals 15 residues. The ends were cut back, 4 bases at V and 4 bases at J, with 17 bases in the middle. CDR3 DNA: TGTGCCAGCAGTGCTTGGACAGTACGGGGATACGAGCAGTACGTC. This sequence encodes CASSAWTVRGYEQYV.

The chain links TRBV27 to TRBJ1-1; weak D call: TRBD1 (5 bases). V shed 3 bases and J shed 5 bases, with 10 bases lying between them. The CDR3 is made up of 13 amino acids. Germline V gene data show CDR1 as MNHEY and CDR2 as SMNVEV (reference sequence). In DNA form, the CDR3 reads TGTGCCAGCAGTTTCGGGGGATCGACTGAAGCTTTCTTT. Translated: CASSFGGSTEAFF.

The chain joins TRBV3-1 to TRBJ2-2; 9 bases fit TRBD2. This CDR3 comprises 18 residues. After removal of 1 base from V and 3 bases from J, the junction contained 9 bases not matched to a gene. Germline lookup yields CDR1 LGHDT and CDR2 YNNKEL (reference sequence). Here the CDR3 reads CASSQVRREGQDTGELFF. CDR3 nucleotides: TGTGCCAGCAGCCAAGTCCGGCGGGAGGGCCAGGACACCGGGGAGCTGTTTTTT.

The V and J genes are TRBV7-3 and TRBJ2-3; D is ambiguous. Germline lookup yields CDR1 SGHTA and CDR2 FQGTGA. The CDR3 consists of 13 residues. The germline V and J ends were trimmed by 5 bases and 5 bases, with 11 bases remaining between them. DNA of the CDR3: TGTGCCAGCAGCCCTGACCCGGGAGATACGCAGTATTTT. It encodes CASSPDPGDTQYF.

This clonotype was seen more than once but under ten times. V is TRBV6-2 or TRBV6-3 and J is TRBJ1-2, with 12 bases matching TRBD1. The CDR3 is 16 residues long. J gave up 6 bases and V 4 bases, and 9 bases lay outside the gene matches. Germline V CDR1 and CDR2: MNHEY, SVGEGT. For the CDR3, the DNA is TGTGCCAGCAGTTCCGGGACAGGGGGCGATGGGAATGGCTACACCTTC. As protein: CASSSGTGGDGNGYTF.

The J gene is TRBJ2-7, the V gene TRBV6-1; 8 bases map to TRBD1. Germline CDR1 reads MNHNS; CDR2 reads SASEGT. V lost 2 bases, J lost 3 bases, and 3 bases stayed unmatched. The CDR3 runs 14 residues. The CDR3 protein is CASSESGQGYEQYF. The CDR3 region has the DNA TGTGCCAGCAGTGAATCAGGACAGGGCTACGAGCAGTACTTC.

This chain links TRBV28 with TRBJ2-7, with D perhaps TRBD2 (5 bases). The CDR3 runs to 16 residues. Trimming took off 5 bases at V and 3 bases at J, with 20 bases between the two ends. Germline V gene lookup returns CDR1 MDHEN and CDR2 SYDVKM. The CDR3 spells CASSPGLRGTLYEQYF. The DNA of the CDR3 is TGTGCCAGCAGTCCTGGCCTCCGGGGTACTCTCTACGAGCAGTACTTC. Full variable domain (outside the CDR3, taken from reference TRBV28 and TRBJ2-7): DVKVTQSSRYLVKRTGEKVFLECVQDMDHENMFWYRQDPGLGLRLIYFSYDVKMKEKGDIPEGYSVSREKKERFSLILESASTNQTSMYLCASSPGLRGTLYEQYFGPGTRLTVT.

The V gene is TRBV18, the J gene TRBJ2-7, with D perhaps TRBD1 (6 bases). The CDR3 runs 13 residues. Germline assignment: CDR1 KGHSH and CDR2 LQKENI. Trimming cost V 2 bases and J 2 bases, with 7 bases left between them. The CDR3 sequence is CASSPTGTYEQYV. The CDR3 DNA follows: TGTGCCAGCTCACCAACAGGGACCTACGAGCAGTACGTC.

V usage is TRBV20-1 and J usage is TRBJ1-2; maybe TRBD1 (5 bases). Looked up from germline, CDR1 is DFQATT and CDR2 is SNEGSKA (reference sequence). The V gene lost 0 bases and the J gene lost 6 bases, with 14 bases spanning the gap. The length of the CDR3 is 14 residues. The CDR3 region is CSARDRGQGDGYTF. The CDR3 nucleotides read TGCAGTGCTAGAGATCGAGGGCAGGGTGATGGCTACACCTTC.

The count of this clonotype is one. The V gene is TRBV12-3 or TRBV12-4, the J gene TRBJ2-1, with 12 bases identical to TRBD2. Trimming took 4 bases from V and 3 from J; bases not matched to a gene: 7. This CDR3 has 17 amino acids. DNA for the CDR3: TGTGCCAGCAGTTATTATCTAGCGGGGGGGCGCTACAATGAGCAGTTCTTC. It is translated as CASSYYLAGGRYNEQFF.

V is TRBV29-1 and J is TRBJ1-4, with no clear D. V dropped 0 bases and J dropped 0 bases, with 11 bases sitting between them. In germline, CDR1 is SQVTM, CDR2 ANQGSEA. This CDR3 is built from 16 residues. For the CDR3, the DNA is TGCAGCGTTGAAGACCCTTGGCAGGCAACTAATGAAAAACTGTTTTTT. Translation gives CSVEDPWQATNEKLFF.

This chain uses TRBV13 with TRBJ1-2; D possibly corresponds to TRBD1 (5 bases). This CDR3 has 13 amino acids. In germline, CDR1 is PRHDT, CDR2 FYEKMQ (reference sequence). The V and J ends lost 7 bases and 0 bases respectively, with 9 bases between them. The CDR3 region is CASMDTTNYGYTF. The CDR3 nucleotides read TGTGCCAGCATGGACACCACTAACTATGGCTACACCTTC.

The CDR3, as DNA: TGTGCCAGCAGCGCACGGGAGGATGAGCAGTTCTTC. Translation gives CASSAREDEQFF. The rearrangement links TRBV13 to TRBJ2-1; 7 bases are shared with TRBD2. With 5 bases clipped from V and 8 bases from J, the junction kept 3 bases outside the gene matches. The CDR3 sequence is 12 residues long. Germline CDR1 is PRHDT and CDR2 is FYEKMQ (reference sequence).

This sequence joins TRBV20-1 and TRBJ1-4; D remains unclear. The germline CDR1 and CDR2 sequences are DFQATT and SNEGSKA (reference sequence). Trimming removed 3 bases at V and 0 bases at J, with 20 bases between. The CDR3 covers 18 residues. CDR3 loop: CSASGGSLSTSTNEKLFF. For the CDR3, the DNA is TGCAGTGCTAGTGGCGGGTCATTGAGTACCTCAACTAATGAAAAACTGTTTTTT.

The chain has TRBV2 and TRBJ2-3; D might be TRBD1 (5 bases). Germline CDR1 is SNHLY and CDR2 is FYNNEI. CDR3 length equals 16 residues. Trimming cost V 1 base and J 1 base, with 12 bases left between them. CDR3 in DNA: TGTGCCAGCAGTGAAGATCAGGGATGGGGCACAGATACGCAGTATTTT. Translating it yields CASSEDQGWGTDTQYF.

This chain uses TRBV3-1 with TRBJ2-3, with 13 positions matching TRBD2. Germline-derived CDR1 and CDR2 are LGHDT and YNNKEL (reference sequence). The CDR3 covers 19 residues. The junction had 12 bases not matched to a gene; V was cut back by 1 base and J by 5 bases. DNA of the CDR3: TGTGCCAGCAGCCAAGGGACTAGCGGGAGTAAGCCCTGGAGAGATACGCAGTATTTT. This encodes CASSQGTSGSKPWRDTQYF.

This clonotype was detected only once. The chain is built from TRBV19 and TRBJ2-1, with D perhaps TRBD2 (6 bases). Deletions cut 10 bases from V and 5 bases from J, with 18 bases between. The CDR3 is 14 amino acids. Germline CDR1 reads LNHDA; CDR2 reads SQIVND (reference sequence). This chain's CDR3 is CATSPGTLNNEQFF. The CDR3 DNA reads TGTGCCACCTCACCTGGGACTCTAAACAATGAGCAGTTCTTC. The variable domain in full, completed from reference TRBV19 and TRBJ2-1, reads DGGITQSPKYLFRKEGQNVTLSCEQNLNHDAMYWYRQDPGQGLRLIYYSQIVNDFQKGDIAEGYSVSREKKESFPLTVTSAQKNPTAFYLCATSPGTLNNEQFFGPGTRLTVL.